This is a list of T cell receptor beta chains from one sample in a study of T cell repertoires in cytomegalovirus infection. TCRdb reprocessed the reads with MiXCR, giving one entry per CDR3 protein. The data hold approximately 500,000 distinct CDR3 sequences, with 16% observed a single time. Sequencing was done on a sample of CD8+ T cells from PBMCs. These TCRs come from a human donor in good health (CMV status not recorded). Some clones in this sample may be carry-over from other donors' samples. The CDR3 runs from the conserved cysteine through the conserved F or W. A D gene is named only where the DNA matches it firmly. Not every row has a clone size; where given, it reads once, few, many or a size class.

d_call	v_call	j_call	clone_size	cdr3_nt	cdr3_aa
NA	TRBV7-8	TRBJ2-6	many	TGTGCCAGCAGCTCAGGGTCTCCCGGGGCCAACGTCCTGACTTTC	CASSSGSPGANVLTF
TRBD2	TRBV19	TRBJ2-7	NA	TGTGCCAGTAGTACAGGACTAGCGGAGGCAGGGGTGGATGAGCAGTACTTC	CASSTGLAEAGVDEQYF
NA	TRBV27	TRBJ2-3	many	TGTGCCAGCAGTTTATGGGGTGCTAGCACAGATACGCAGTATTTT	CASSLWGASTDTQYF
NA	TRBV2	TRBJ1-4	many	TGTGCCAGCAGCGAGGCGGGATATGAAAAACTGTTTTTT	CASSEAGYEKLFF
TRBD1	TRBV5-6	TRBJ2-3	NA	TGTGCCAGCAGCAAAGATGTCGGGACAGGGGACACAGATACGCAGTATTTT	CASSKDVGTGDTDTQYF
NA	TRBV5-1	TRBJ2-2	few	TGCGCCAGCAGCTTGGGCGGTAACGGGGAGCTGTTTTTT	CASSLGGNGELFF
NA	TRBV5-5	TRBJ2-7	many	TGTGCCAGCAGGGAGACTGTATCCTACGAGCAGTACTTC	CASRETVSYEQYF
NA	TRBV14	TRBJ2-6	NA	TGTGCCAGCAGCCAAGTTATCGGGGCCAACGTCCTGACTTTC	CASSQVIGANVLTF
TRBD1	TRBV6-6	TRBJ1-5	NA	TGTGCCAGCACCGTAACAGGGGGCAGGGCCCAGCATTTT	CASTVTGGRAQHF
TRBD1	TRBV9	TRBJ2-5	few	TGTGCCAGCAGCCCTGGGACAGCCAACGTAGAGACCCAGTACTTC	CASSPGTANVETQYF
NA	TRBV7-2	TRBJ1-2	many	TGTGCCAGCAGCCTAGCAGCGGGGGATATTAACTATGGCTACACCTTC	CASSLAAGDINYGYTF
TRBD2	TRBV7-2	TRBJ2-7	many	TGTGCCAGCAGCTTTTTCGGGGAGGGGCCCTACGAGCAGTACTTC	CASSFFGEGPYEQYF
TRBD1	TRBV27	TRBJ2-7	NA	TGTGCCAGCAGTGCCTCACAGGGGGACGCCGCCTACGAGCAGTACTTC	CASSASQGDAAYEQYF
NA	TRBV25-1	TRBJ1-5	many	TGTGCCAGCAGTGAATGGCAGCCCCAGCATTTT	CASSEWQPQHF
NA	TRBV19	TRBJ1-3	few	TGTGCCAGTAGTAAGGATGGAAACACCATATATTTT	CASSKDGNTIYF
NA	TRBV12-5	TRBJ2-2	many	TGTGCTAGTGGTTTGGGAACCAGGGCCACCGGGGAGCTGTTTTTT	CASGLGTRATGELFF
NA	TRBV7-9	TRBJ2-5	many	TGTGCCAGCAGCGAGACGGCAGAGGAGACCCAGTACTTC	CASSETAEETQYF
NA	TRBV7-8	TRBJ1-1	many	TGTGCCAGCAGCGCCCGGGTAGGTGAAGCTTTCTTT	CASSARVGEAFF
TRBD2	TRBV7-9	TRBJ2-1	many	TGTGCCAGCAGCCCACCTTTAGGACTAGCGGGAGATAATGAGCAGTTCTTC	CASSPPLGLAGDNEQFF
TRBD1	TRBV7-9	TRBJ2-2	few	TGTGCCAGCAGCACGTCGACAGGGATGGGCGGGGAGCTGTTTTTT	CASSTSTGMGGELFF
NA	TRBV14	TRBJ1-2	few	TGTGCCAGCAGCCAAGATTTAGGGGGGACACGGTATGGCTACACCTTC	CASSQDLGGTRYGYTF
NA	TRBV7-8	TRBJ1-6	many	TGTGCCAGCAGCTTAGGGTCAGAGAATAATTCACCCCTCCACTTT	CASSLGSENNSPLHF
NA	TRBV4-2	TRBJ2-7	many	TGTGCCAGCAGCCAAGATCCCCCTCCCCTTGATAACTACGAGCAGTACTTC	CASSQDPPPLDNYEQYF
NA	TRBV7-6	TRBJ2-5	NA	TGTGCCAGCAGGGCCGAACGGGCGGTCCAAGAGACCCAGTACTTC	CASRAERAVQETQYF
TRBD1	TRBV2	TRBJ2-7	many	TGTGCCAGCAGCATTATTCCACCGGGGACAGGGAGCTCCTACGAGCAGTACTTC	CASSIIPPGTGSSYEQYF
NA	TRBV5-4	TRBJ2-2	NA	TGTGCCAGCAGCTTGGTTGCGGCGGCCGGGGAGCTGTTTTTT	CASSLVAAAGELFF
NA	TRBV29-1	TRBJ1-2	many	TGCAGCGTCATGGAGGGCTATGGCTACACCTTC	CSVMEGYGYTF
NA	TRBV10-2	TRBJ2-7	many	TGCGCCAGCAGTCGCCAGCGCAGCTCCTACGAGCAGTACTTC	CASSRQRSSYEQYF
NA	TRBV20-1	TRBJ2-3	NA	TGCAGTGCTCGGAGCCTTGCATCAGATACGCAGTATTTT	CSARSLASDTQYF
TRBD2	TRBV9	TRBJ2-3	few	TGTGCCAGCAGCGCTGGGGAAAGCGGGAGGGCCCTAGATACGCAGTATTTT	CASSAGESGRALDTQYF
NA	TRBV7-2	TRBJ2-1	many	TGTGCCAGCAGGGCCCGGCGGGACATCTCCTACAATGAGCAGTTCTTC	CASRARRDISYNEQFF
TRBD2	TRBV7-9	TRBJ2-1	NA	TGTGCCAGCAGCTTAGAGGTTCTTGGCGGGGGGGAGCAGTTCTTC	CASSLEVLGGGEQFF
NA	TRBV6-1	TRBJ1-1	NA	TGTGCCATGGGTCCCATGAACACTGAAGCTTTCTTT	CAMGPMNTEAFF
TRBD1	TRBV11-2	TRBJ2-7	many	TGTGCCAGCAGCCCCCGAGGGACAGGGATCTCCTACGAGCAGTACTTC	CASSPRGTGISYEQYF
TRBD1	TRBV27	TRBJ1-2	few	TGTGCCAGCAGCCTAACCCGGACAGGGGGCGAGGAGGTGAACTATGGCTACACCTTC	CASSLTRTGGEEVNYGYTF
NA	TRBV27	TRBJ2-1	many	TGTGCCAGCAGTTGGGGGAGTGAGCAGTTCTTC	CASSWGSEQFF
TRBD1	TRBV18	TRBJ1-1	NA	TGTGCCAGCTCACCAACAGGGGAAGAAGCTTTCTTT	CASSPTGEEAFF
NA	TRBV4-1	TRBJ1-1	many	TGCGCCAGCAGCCAGCAGAATGAAGCTTTCTTT	CASSQQNEAFF
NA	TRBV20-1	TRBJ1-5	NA	TGCAGTGCGCTCGGAGGTCGGGTTAATCAGCCCCAGCATTTT	CSALGGRVNQPQHF
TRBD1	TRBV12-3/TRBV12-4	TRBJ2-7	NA	TGTGCCAGCAGGACTACCGGGACAGGGGCTTTCTACGAGCAGTACTTC	CASRTTGTGAFYEQYF
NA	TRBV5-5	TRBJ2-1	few	TGTGCCAGCAGCTTGGTTGGCTGGAATGAGCAGTTCTTC	CASSLVGWNEQFF
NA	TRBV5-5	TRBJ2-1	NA	TGTGCCAGCAGCCCGGCTGGATCCGATGAGCAGTTCTTC	CASSPAGSDEQFF
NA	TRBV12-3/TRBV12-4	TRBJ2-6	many	TGTGCCAGCAGTTTAACAGCGGGCCGCTCTGGGGCCAACGTCCTGACTTTC	CASSLTAGRSGANVLTF
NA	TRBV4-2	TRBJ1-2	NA	TGTGCCAGCAGCCTCCTCAGGGCGACTAGCTATGGCTACACCTTC	CASSLLRATSYGYTF
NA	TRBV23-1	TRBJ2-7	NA	TGCGCCAGCAGTCAATCGCGCAGGGAATACGAGCAGTACTTC	CASSQSRREYEQYF
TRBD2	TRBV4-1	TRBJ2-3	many	TGCGCCAGCAGCCAAGACATGCCACTAGCGGGAGGGCGTAGCACAGATACGCAGTATTTT	CASSQDMPLAGGRSTDTQYF
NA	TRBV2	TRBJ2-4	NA	TGTGCCAGCAGGGGGCGGACTCAAAACATTCAGTACTTC	CASRGRTQNIQYF
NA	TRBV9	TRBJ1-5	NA	TGTGCCAGCAGCGTAAGCGGGACCCAGGTTCGGCCCCAGCATTTT	CASSVSGTQVRPQHF
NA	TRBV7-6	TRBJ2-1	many	TGTGCCAGCAGCTTAGACGGCCCCTACAATGAGCAGTTCTTC	CASSLDGPYNEQFF
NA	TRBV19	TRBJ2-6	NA	TGTGCCAGTACCCAATTGGGGGGGCGCCGTAGAGGGGCCAACGTCCTGACTTTC	CASTQLGGRRRGANVLTF
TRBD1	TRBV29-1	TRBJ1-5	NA	TGCAGCGTGGGGGACAGGATTAATCAGCCCCAGCATTTT	CSVGDRINQPQHF
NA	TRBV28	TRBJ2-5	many	TGTGCCAGCAGTTTAATGGGAGGACAAGAGACCCAGTACTTC	CASSLMGGQETQYF
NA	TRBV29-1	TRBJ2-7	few	TGCAGCGTTGAGGTGGGGGGACGGTACGAGCAGTACTTC	CSVEVGGRYEQYF
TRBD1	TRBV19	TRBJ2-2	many	TGTGCCAGTAGTCCGGACAGGGAAGGTACCGGGGAGCTGTTTTTT	CASSPDREGTGELFF
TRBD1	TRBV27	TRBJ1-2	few	TGTGCCAGCAGTTTACGACAGGGTTGGTACTATGGCTACACCTTC	CASSLRQGWYYGYTF